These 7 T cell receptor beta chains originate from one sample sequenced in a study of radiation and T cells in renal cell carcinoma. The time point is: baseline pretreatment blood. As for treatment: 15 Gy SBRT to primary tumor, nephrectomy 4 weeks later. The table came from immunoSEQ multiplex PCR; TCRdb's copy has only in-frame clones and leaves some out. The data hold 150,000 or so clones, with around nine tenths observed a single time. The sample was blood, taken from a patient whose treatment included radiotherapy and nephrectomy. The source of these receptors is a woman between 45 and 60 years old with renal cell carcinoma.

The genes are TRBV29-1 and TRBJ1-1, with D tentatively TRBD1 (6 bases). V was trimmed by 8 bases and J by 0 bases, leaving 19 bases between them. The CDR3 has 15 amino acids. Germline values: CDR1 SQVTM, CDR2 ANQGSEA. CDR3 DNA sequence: TGCAGCCTGGTAGGACAGTTGGATATGAACACTGAAGCTTTCTTT. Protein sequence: CSLVGQLDMNTEAFF. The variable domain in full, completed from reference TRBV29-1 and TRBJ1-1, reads SAVISQKPSRDICQRGTSLTIQCQVDSQVTMMFWYRQQPGQSLTLIATANQGSEATYESGFVIDKFPISRPNLTFSTLTVSNMSPEDSSIYLCSLVGQLDMNTEAFFGQGTRLTVV.

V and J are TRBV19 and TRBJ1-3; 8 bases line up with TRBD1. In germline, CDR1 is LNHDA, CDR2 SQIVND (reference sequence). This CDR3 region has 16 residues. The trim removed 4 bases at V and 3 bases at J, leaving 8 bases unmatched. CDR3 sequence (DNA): TGTGCCAGTAGTACGGAGGGACAGGTCGATGGAAACACCATATATTTT. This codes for CASSTEGQVDGNTIYF.

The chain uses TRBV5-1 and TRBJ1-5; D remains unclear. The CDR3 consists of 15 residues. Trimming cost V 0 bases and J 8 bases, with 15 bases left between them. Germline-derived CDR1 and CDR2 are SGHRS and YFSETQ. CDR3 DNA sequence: TGCGCCAGCAGCTTGGATGGGCACGACTCGGAGCCCCAGCATTTT. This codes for CASSLDGHDSEPQHF.

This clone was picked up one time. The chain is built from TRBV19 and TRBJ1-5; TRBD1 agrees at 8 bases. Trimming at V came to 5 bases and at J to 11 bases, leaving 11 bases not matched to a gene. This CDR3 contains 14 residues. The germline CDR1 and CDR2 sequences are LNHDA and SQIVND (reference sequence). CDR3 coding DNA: TGTGCCAGTAGTGGGACAGGACCCATGTATTCCCAGCATTTT. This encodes CASSGTGPMYSQHF.

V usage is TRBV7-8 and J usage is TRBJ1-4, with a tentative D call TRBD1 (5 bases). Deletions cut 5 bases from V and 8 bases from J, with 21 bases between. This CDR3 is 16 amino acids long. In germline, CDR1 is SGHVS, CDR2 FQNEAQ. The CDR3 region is CASSPTGPWVREKLFF. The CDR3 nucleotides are TGTGCCAGCAGCCCTACAGGACCCTGGGTTAGAGAAAAACTGTTTTTT.

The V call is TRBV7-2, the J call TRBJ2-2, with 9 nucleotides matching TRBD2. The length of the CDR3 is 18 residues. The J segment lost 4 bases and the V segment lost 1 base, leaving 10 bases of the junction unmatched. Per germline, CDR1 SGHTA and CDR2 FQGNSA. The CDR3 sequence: CASSLVGTSQTATGELFF. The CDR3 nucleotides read TGTGCCAGCAGCTTAGTGGGGACTAGCCAAACCGCCACCGGGGAGCTGTTTTTT.

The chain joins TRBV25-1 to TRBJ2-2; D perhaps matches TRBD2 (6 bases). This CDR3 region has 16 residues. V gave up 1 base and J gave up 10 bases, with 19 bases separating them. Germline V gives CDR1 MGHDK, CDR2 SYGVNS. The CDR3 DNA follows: TGTGCCAGCAGTGAATTAGGAGGGACTCCCCGGGTGGAGCTGTTTTTT. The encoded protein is CASSELGGTPRVELFF.